This entry describes one T cell receptor (beta chain). The CDR3 is 15 residues long. V dropped 0 bases and J dropped 7 bases, with 13 bases sitting between them. Per germline, CDR1 SGHTA and CDR2 FQGNSA. This entry is derived from a study of T cell responses to AZD1222 COVID-19 vaccine. Generated by immunoSEQ multiplex PCR, the TCRdb table keeps only in-frame clones and is missing some. The repertoire holds roughly 140,000 clones, about 87% seen once, with 2.2% in the top ten. Sequenced material: peripheral blood, taken on day 0 of AZD1222 vaccination. The chain links TRBV7-2 to TRBJ2-1; D gene unclear. The TCR comes from an adult in good health. The CDR3 loop is CASSLAGKSVNEQFF. The CDR3 DNA is TGTGCCAGCAGCTTAGCGGGGAAATCGGTGAATGAGCAGTTCTTC.